This T cell receptor beta chain was identified in a study of blood T cell repertoires in COVID-19. Study at large: Researchers got acute and convalescent COVID-19 samples from the United States, Italy and Spain. Sources were T cells, B-cell-depleted T cells, or PBMCs; the material itself was cDNA or gDNA.

Original analysis: Amplification from reference gene primers served as the basis for estimated nucleated cell counts. Sequenced by immunoSEQ multiplex PCR; TCRdb stores in-frame clones only, minus some. The V and J calls and clone size were taken over from that table, and D and trimming were inferred from the DNA. Among 100,000 or so clones, roughly 77% were seen once, and the ten largest hold approximately 24%. Germline V gene sequence: CDR1 KGHSH, CDR2 LQKENI. Trimming removed 6 bases from V and 0 bases from J, with 18 bases in between. This CDR3 spans 16 amino acids. Material for sequencing was peripheral blood. The gene calls are TRBV18 and TRBJ2-7, with D perhaps matching TRBD2 (5 bases). This TCR derives from a human donor in a cohort sampled during active COVID-19. The CDR3 is CASSPLAASLSYEQYF. In nucleotides, the CDR3 is TGTGCCAGCTCCCCTCTCGCGGCTAGCCTCTCCTACGAGCAGTACTTC.